These 8 T cell receptor beta chains share one sample of origin, sequenced in a study of cytotoxic CD8 clonotypes in ibrutinib-treated CLL. Some clones are missing from TCRdb's copy, which holds only in-frame ones; the method was immunoSEQ multiplex PCR. In the table there are about 300,000 clones, 65% to 85% of which are singletons. Sequencing was performed on PBMCs, taken at disease progression, from a patient treated with ibrutinib. Receptors were obtained from a human donor with chronic lymphocytic leukemia.

The V call is TRBV7-6, the J call TRBJ2-5; TRBD2 aligns across 9 bases. The V segment lost 1 base and the J segment 2 bases; nucleotides outside the gene matches: 8. CDR3 length: 17 amino acids. Germline loops: CDR1 SGHVS, CDR2 FNYEAQ. The CDR3: CASSLGAGGGSQETQYF. The CDR3 DNA follows: TGTGCCAGCAGCTTAGGAGCGGGGGGAGGTTCACAAGAGACCCAGTACTTC.

This clone was observed once. The rearrangement links TRBV27 to TRBJ2-7, with TRBD1 matching 9 bases. Trimming took 6 bases from V and 6 from J; bases not matched to a gene: 9. CDR1 and CDR2 from the germline V gene are MNHEY and SMNVEV (reference sequence). The CDR3 loop spans 14 amino acids. The CDR3 nucleotides are TGTGCCAGCAGAAGCCACTCGGACAGGGGCGAGCAGTACTTC. Translated: CASRSHSDRGEQYF.

V and J are TRBV7-2 and TRBJ2-7; D may be TRBD1 or TRBD2 (5 bases each). This CDR3 has 16 amino acids. V gave up 2 bases and J gave up 5 bases, with 19 bases separating them. Germline-derived CDR1 and CDR2 are SGHTA and FQGNSA. The CDR3 nucleotides read TGTGCCAGCAGCTTATACCCTCCGGGACCCGGTGACGAGCAGTACTTC. Translated: CASSLYPPGPGDEQYF.

This clone showed up just once. This chain joins TRBV10-3 and TRBJ2-7; D is unresolved. Germline V lookup: CDR1 ENHRY, CDR2 SYGVKD. V shed 2 bases and J shed 2 bases, with 16 bases lying between them. The CDR3 is 16 residues long. CDR3 amino acids: CAISERSQRRTYEQYF. The CDR3 DNA follows: TGTGCCATCAGTGAGCGTTCACAGAGGAGAACCTACGAGCAGTACTTC.

The CDR3 DNA follows: TGCGCCAGCAGCCAATCGTACCCATTTACTTCCTACGAGCAGTACTTC. Translation: CASSQSYPFTSYEQYF. The V call is TRBV4-1, the J call TRBJ2-7; no definite D call. This CDR3 has 16 amino acids. Trimming cost V 2 bases and J 1 base, with 15 bases left between them. Germline-derived CDR1 and CDR2 are MGHRA and YSYEKL.

This chain uses TRBV29-1 with TRBJ2-5; 8 bases are a match to TRBD1. Germline V gene lookup returns CDR1 SQVTM and CDR2 ANQGSEA. The J segment lost 1 base and the V segment lost 4 bases, leaving 11 bases of the junction unmatched. There are 16 residues in the CDR3. Here the CDR3 DNA reads TGCAGCGTTGGACAGGGGATCCCGCTCAGCCAAGAGACCCAGTACTTC. It yields the protein CSVGQGIPLSQETQYF.

This clone has more than one count but fewer than ten. Additional DNA sequences in this sample encode the identical CDR3. The V and J genes are TRBV9 and TRBJ1-2; no definite D call. Germline V lookup: CDR1 SGDLS, CDR2 YYNGEE. This CDR3 has 13 residues. V lost 2 bases and J lost 4, with 9 bases in between. In DNA form, the CDR3 reads TGTGCCAGCAGCGTGCGCGAGGGCTATGGCTACACCTTC. It yields the protein CASSVREGYGYTF.

The chain recombines TRBV21-1 with TRBJ2-5; the D call of TRBD1 is as the table states it, not checked on the DNA. TRBV21-1 is given as a pseudogene. CDR3 length: 16 residues. CDR3 DNA: TGTGCCAGCAGCAAATTCGAGCCAGGGGGCTCCGAGACCCAGTACTTC. Encoded protein: CASSKFEPGGSETQYF.